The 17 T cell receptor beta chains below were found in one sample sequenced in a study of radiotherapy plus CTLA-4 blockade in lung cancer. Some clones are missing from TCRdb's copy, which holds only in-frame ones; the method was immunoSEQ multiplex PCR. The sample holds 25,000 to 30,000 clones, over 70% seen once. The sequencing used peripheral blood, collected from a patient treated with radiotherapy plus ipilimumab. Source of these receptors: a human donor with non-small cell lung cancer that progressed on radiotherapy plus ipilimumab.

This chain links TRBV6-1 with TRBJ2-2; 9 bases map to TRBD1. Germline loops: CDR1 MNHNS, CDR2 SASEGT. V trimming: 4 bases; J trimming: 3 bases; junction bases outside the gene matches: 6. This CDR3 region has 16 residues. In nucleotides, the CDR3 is TGTGCCAGCAGTGCTCCGACAGGGGGTTACACCGGGGAGCTGTTTTTT. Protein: CASSAPTGGYTGELFF.

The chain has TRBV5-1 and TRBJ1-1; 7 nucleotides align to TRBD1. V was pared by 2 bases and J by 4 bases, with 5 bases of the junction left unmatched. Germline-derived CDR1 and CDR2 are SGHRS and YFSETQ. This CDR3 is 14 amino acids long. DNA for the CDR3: TGCGCCAGCAGCTTACAGGGGCAGGGCACTGAAGCTTTCTTT. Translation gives CASSLQGQGTEAFF.

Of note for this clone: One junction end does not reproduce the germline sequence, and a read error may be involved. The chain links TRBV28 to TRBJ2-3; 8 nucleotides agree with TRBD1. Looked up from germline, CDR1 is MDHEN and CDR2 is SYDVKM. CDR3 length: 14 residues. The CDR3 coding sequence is TGTGCCAGCAGTGTCGGGACAGGCACAGGTACGCAGTATTTT. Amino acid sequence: CASSVGTGTGTQYF.

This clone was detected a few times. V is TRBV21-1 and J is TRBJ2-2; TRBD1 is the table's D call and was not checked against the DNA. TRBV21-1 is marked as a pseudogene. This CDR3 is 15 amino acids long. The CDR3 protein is CASRLGQLYTGELFF. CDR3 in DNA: TGTGCCAGCAGGCTTGGACAGCTTTATACCGGGGAGCTGTTTTTT.

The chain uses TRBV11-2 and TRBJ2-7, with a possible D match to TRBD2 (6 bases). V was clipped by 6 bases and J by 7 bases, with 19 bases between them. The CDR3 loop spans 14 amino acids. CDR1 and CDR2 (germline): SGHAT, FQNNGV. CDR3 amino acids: CASRPWSAGGEQYF. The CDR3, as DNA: TGTGCCAGCAGGCCCTGGTCTGCTGGGGGGGAGCAGTACTTC.

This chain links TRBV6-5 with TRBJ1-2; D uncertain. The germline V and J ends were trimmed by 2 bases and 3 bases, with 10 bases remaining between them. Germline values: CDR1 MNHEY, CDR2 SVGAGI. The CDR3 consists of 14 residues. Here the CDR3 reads CASSYEGQYYGYTF. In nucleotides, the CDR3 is TGTGCCAGCAGTTACGAAGGGCAGTACTATGGCTACACCTTC.

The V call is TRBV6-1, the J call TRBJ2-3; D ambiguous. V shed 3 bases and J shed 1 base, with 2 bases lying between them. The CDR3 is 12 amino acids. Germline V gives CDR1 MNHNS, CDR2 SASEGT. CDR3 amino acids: CASSDGTDTQYF. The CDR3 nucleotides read TGTGCCAGCAGTGACGGCACAGATACGCAGTATTTT.

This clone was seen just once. In DNA form, the CDR3 reads TGTGCCAGCAGCCCTGCCCCTCTTGAAAAACTGTTTTTT. As protein: CASSPAPLEKLFF. This chain connects TRBV7-7 to TRBJ1-4; D is ambiguous. Looked up from germline, CDR1 is SSHAT and CDR2 is FNYEAQ (reference sequence). The CDR3 has 13 residues. V was trimmed by 5 bases and J by 7 bases, leaving 11 bases between them.

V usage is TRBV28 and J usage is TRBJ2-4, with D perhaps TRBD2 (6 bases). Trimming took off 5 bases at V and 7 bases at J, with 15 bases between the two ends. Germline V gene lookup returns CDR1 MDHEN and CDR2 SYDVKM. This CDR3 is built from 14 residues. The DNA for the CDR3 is TGTGCCAGCAGTCTTTGGCGGGATAGCAACATTCAGTACTTC. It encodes CASSLWRDSNIQYF.

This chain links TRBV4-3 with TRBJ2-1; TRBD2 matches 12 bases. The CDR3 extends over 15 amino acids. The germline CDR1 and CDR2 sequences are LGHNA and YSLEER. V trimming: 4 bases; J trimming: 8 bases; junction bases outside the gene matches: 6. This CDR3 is CASSPTSGGGDEQFF. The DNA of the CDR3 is TGCGCCAGCAGCCCGACTAGCGGGGGCGGCGATGAGCAGTTCTTC.

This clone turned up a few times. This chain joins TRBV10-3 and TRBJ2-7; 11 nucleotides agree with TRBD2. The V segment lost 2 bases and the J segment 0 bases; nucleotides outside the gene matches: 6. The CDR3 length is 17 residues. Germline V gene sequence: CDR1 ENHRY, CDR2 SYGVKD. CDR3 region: CAISEPTGTSGSYEQYF. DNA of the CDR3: TGTGCCATCAGTGAGCCAACCGGGACTAGCGGCTCCTACGAGCAGTACTTC.

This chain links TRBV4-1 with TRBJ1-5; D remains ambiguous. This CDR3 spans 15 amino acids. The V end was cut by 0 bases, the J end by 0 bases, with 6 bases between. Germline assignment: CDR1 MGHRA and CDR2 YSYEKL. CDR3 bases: TGCGCCAGCAGCCAAGACTGGGATAGCAATCAGCCCCAGCATTTT. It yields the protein CASSQDWDSNQPQHF.

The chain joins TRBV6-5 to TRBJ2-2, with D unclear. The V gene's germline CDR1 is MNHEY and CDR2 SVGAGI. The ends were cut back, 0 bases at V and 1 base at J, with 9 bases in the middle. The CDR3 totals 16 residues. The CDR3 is CASSYSTSMNTGELFF. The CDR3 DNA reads TGTGCCAGCAGTTACTCGACAAGTATGAACACCGGGGAGCTGTTTTTT.

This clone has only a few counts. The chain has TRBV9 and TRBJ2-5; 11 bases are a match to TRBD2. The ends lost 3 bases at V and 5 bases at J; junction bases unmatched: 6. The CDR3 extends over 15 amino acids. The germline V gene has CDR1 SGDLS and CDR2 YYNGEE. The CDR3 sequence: CASSASSGGLETQYF. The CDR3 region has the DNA TGTGCCAGCAGCGCGTCTAGCGGGGGGTTGGAGACCCAGTACTTC.

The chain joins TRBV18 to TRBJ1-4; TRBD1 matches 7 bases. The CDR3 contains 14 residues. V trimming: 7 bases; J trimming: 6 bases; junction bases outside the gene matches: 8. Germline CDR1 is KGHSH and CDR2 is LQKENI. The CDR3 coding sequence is TGTGCCAGCTACAACAGGGGAATCGATGAAAAACTGTTTTTT. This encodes CASYNRGIDEKLFF.

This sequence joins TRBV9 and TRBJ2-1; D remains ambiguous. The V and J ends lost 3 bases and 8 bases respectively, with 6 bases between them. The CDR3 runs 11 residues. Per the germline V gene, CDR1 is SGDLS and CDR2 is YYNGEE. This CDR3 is CASSAQDEQFF. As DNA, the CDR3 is TGTGCCAGCAGCGCCCAGGATGAGCAGTTCTTC.

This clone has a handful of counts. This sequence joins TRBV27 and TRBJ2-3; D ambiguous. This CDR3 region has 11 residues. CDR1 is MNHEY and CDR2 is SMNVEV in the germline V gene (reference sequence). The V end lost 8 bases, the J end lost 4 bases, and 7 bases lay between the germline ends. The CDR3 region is CASRGADTQYF. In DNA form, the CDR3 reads TGTGCCAGCCGAGGCGCAGATACGCAGTATTTT.